These 15 T cell receptor beta chains share one sample of origin, sequenced in a study of cytomegalovirus exposure and HLA in healthy donors. With 60 Vbeta and 13 Jbeta primers, the PCR was carried out. Data came from immunoSEQ multiplex PCR; TCRdb stores just in-frame clones and leaves some out. This sample has roughly 150,000 clones; nearly 80% occur once, and the top ten carry roughly 0.7%. What was sequenced was PBMCs. The receptors originated from a male donor in good health and CMV-seronegative.

The V and J genes are TRBV29-1 and TRBJ2-5, with D possibly being TRBD2 (5 bases). The closer fit of TRBJ2-7 to the DNA end suggests the J call may be wrong. The CDR3 extends over 11 amino acids. The V gene's germline CDR1 is SQVTM and CDR2 ANQGSEA. Written as DNA, the CDR3 is TGCAGCGTTCGTACGGGGTACGAGCAGTACTTC. Translated: CSVRTGYEQYF.

This chain connects TRBV5-1 to TRBJ1-2, with D unclear. Trimming stripped 4 bases from V and 5 bases from J, with 18 bases between. Germline CDR1 reads SGHRS; CDR2 reads YFSETQ. This CDR3 is 15 amino acids long. In nucleotides, the CDR3 is TGCGCCAGCAGCCCCGCGGCGGGGTTGGGGTATGGCTACACCTTC. Its protein is CASSPAAGLGYGYTF.

This CDR3 reads CASSYRSGANVLTF. Here the CDR3 DNA reads TGTGCCAGCAGCTACAGATCTGGGGCCAACGTCCTGACTTTC. The rearrangement links TRBV5-4 to TRBJ2-6; no clear D. The CDR3 consists of 14 residues. V lost 3 bases and J 1 base, leaving 5 bases between the germline ends. CDR1 and CDR2 from the germline V gene are SGHNT and YYREEE (reference sequence).

The chain has TRBV9 and TRBJ1-1, with TRBD1 matching over 7 bases. CDR1 and CDR2 (germline): SGDLS, YYNGEE. The CDR3 loop spans 16 amino acids. V was clipped by 4 bases and J by 0 bases; unmatched bases: 9. The CDR3 nucleotides read TGTGCCAGCAGCCCACACCGACAGGGAATGAACACTGAAGCTTTCTTT. Its translation: CASSPHRQGMNTEAFF.

This rearrangement joins TRBV6-5 to TRBJ1-3; D is possibly TRBD1 (6 bases). CDR1 MNHEY and CDR2 SVGAGI come from the germline V gene. Trimming took 5 bases from V and 0 from J, leaving 8 bases between them. The CDR3 has 14 residues. This CDR3 is CASSQGISGNTIYF. For the CDR3, the DNA is TGTGCCAGCAGTCAGGGGATCTCTGGAAACACCATATATTTT.

This chain connects TRBV14 to TRBJ1-2; D might be TRBD1 (5 bases). V shed 1 base and J shed 5 bases, with 8 bases lying between them. Germline V gene data show CDR1 as SGHDN and CDR2 as FVKESK. The CDR3 has 13 amino acids. The CDR3 nucleotides read TGTGCCAGCAGCCAAGGGGGGGGATATGGCTACACCTTC. Amino acid sequence: CASSQGGGYGYTF.

The rearrangement uses TRBV23-1 and TRBJ1-2, with 7 bases matching TRBD1. TRBV23-1 is an ORF, with its function uncertain. The ends lost 4 bases at V and 8 bases at J; junction bases unmatched: 10. The CDR3 is 14 amino acids. CDR3 amino acids: CASSPGTAKGGYTF. CDR3 bases: TGCGCCAGCAGTCCCGGGACAGCTAAAGGAGGCTACACCTTC.

The rearrangement joins TRBV13 to TRBJ2-1; 13 nucleotides match TRBD2. Unmatched junction bases numbered 17, after V lost 5 bases and J lost 7 bases. This CDR3 comprises 19 residues. In germline, CDR1 is PRHDT, CDR2 FYEKMQ (reference sequence). CDR3 DNA: TGTGCCAGCAGCCCGACTAGCGGGGGGTACCAACTCATCCTGAATGAGCAGTTCTTC. Protein product: CASSPTSGGYQLILNEQFF. Full variable domain (rest looked up from reference TRBV13 and TRBJ2-1): AAGVIQSPRHLIKEKRETATLKCYPIPRHDTVYWYQQGPGQDPQFLISFYEKMQSDKGSIPDRFSAQQFSDYHSELNMSSLELGDSALYFCASSPTSGGYQLILNEQFFGPGTRLTVL.

The chain employs TRBV18 and TRBJ2-5; D unresolved. CDR1 KGHSH and CDR2 LQKENI come from the germline V gene. This CDR3 has 13 amino acids. Trimming left V 3 bases short and J 2 bases short, with 7 bases between. The CDR3 DNA sequence: TGTGCCAGCTCACCGTCCAGACAAGAGACCCAGTACTTC. This gives the protein CASSPSRQETQYF.

A note on this clone: One junction end does not reproduce the germline sequence, and a read error may be involved. The rearrangement links TRBV11-2 to TRBJ1-1, with 9 bases lining up with TRBD1. The CDR3 runs to 17 residues. Germline V gene data show CDR1 as SGHAT and CDR2 as FQNNGV. The CDR3 is CASSSRGQGAPNAEAFF. CDR3 in DNA: TGTGCCAGCAGCTCCCGGGGACAGGGTGCACCGAACGCTGAAGCTTTCTTT.

The chain joins TRBV5-6 to TRBJ2-1, with 14 bases aligning to TRBD2. With 6 bases clipped from V and 9 bases from J, the junction kept 11 bases outside the gene matches. This CDR3 has 16 residues. Germline V gene sequence: CDR1 SGHDT, CDR2 YYEEEE. The CDR3 protein is CASTPGGTSGSFEQFF. The CDR3 region has the DNA TGTGCCAGCACCCCCGGAGGGACTAGCGGGAGTTTTGAGCAGTTCTTC.

This chain connects TRBV2 to TRBJ2-7; 7 bases line up with TRBD1. The CDR3 is made up of 14 amino acids. Looked up from germline, CDR1 is SNHLY and CDR2 is FYNNEI. Trimming removed 7 bases from V and 0 bases from J; junction bases left unmatched: 6. Here the CDR3 reads CASIPDRVSYEQYF. CDR3 bases: TGTGCCAGCATCCCCGACAGGGTCTCCTACGAGCAGTACTTC.

On this clone itself: A junction end diverges from the germline sequence, so it may reflect a read error. CDR3 residues: CSSRQQGYEQYF. The DNA for the CDR3 is TGTTCCAGCCGACAACAAGGCTACGAGCAGTACTTC. The chain joins TRBV7-9 to TRBJ2-7, with no clear D. Germline CDR1 and CDR2: SEHNR and FQNEAQ (reference sequence). The CDR3 sequence is 12 residues long.

This clone turned up a few times. CDR3 sequence (DNA): TGTGCTAGTGCCACCGTCAGGACAGGGTCCACCGATACGCAGTATTTT. Translated: CASATVRTGSTDTQYF. J is TRBJ2-3 and V is TRBV12-5, with 8 bases matching TRBD1. V trimming: 7 bases; J trimming: 6 bases; junction bases outside the gene matches: 15. The CDR3 consists of 16 residues. Germline V gene data show CDR1 as LGHNT and CDR2 as FRNRAP.

The chain uses TRBV27 and TRBJ1-3, with D tentatively TRBD1 (5 bases). This CDR3 has 14 amino acids. CDR1 MNHEY and CDR2 SMNVEV come from the germline V gene (reference sequence). With 2 bases removed from V and 1 base from J, the gap between germline ends came to 6 bases. The CDR3, as DNA: TGTGCCAGCAGTTTACAGGGTTCTGGAAACACCATATATTTT. Protein sequence: CASSLQGSGNTIYF.